These T cell receptor beta chains were read from a single sample in a study of cytomegalovirus exposure and HLA in healthy donors. Profiled with immunoSEQ multiplex PCR; TCRdb holds only in-frame clones, not every one. The sample yields 170,000 or so clones, around nine tenths seen once. Sequenced input: PBMCs. Receptors were obtained from a woman aged 18-29 years in good health and CMV-seronegative. The CDR3 runs from the conserved cysteine through the conserved F or W. A D gene is named only where the DNA matches it firmly. Rows may omit the clone size; those that give it use once, few, many or a size class.

V gene	J gene	D gene	clone size	CDR3 DNA	CDR3 protein
TRBV27	TRBJ2-7	TRBD2	.	TGTGCCAGCTCTCTTGGACTAGCGGGAGGTGGGACCTCCTACGAGCAGTACTTC	CASSLGLAGGGTSYEQYF
TRBV29-1	TRBJ2-5	TRBD1	.	TGCAGCGTCGTGACAGGGGTGGGTCTAGAGACCCAGTACTTC	CSVVTGVGLETQYF
TRBV6-1	TRBJ1-3	TRBD1	.	TGTGCCAGCAGTGAGGGACAGTTCGGAAACACCATATATTTT	CASSEGQFGNTIYF
TRBV7-2	TRBJ2-2	.	.	TGTGCCAGCAGCTTAGGCGTTTTAGATAACACCGGGGAGCTGTTTTTT	CASSLGVLDNTGELFF
TRBV6-5	TRBJ2-7	.	.	TGTGCCAGCAGTAGGGAGGAGACAGTGAACGAGCAGTACTTC	CASSREETVNEQYF
TRBV7-9	TRBJ2-1	TRBD2	.	TGTGCCAGCAGCCCGGGACTAGCGGAGAACAATGAGCAGTTCTTC	CASSPGLAENNEQFF
TRBV5-8	TRBJ1-4	.	.	TGTGCCAGCATCAGAGGAGACGGAGTCACAACTAATGAAAAACTGTTTTTT	CASIRGDGVTTNEKLFF
TRBV29-1	TRBJ1-1	.	few	TGCAGCGTGGATTGGGGTATCAGGGGCACTGAAGCTTTCTTT	CSVDWGIRGTEAFF
TRBV5-1	TRBJ2-7	.	.	TGCGCCAGCAGCTCATTGGACAGTCCCTATTCCTACGAGCAGTACTTC	CASSSLDSPYSYEQYF
TRBV9	TRBJ2-5	TRBD2	.	TGTGCCAGCAGCGTAGAGGGCGGGGGGGCTAGGGAGACCCAGTACTTC	CASSVEGGGARETQYF
TRBV27	TRBJ2-7	.	.	TGTGCCAGCAGTCCCGGGTCCCCCTACGAGCAGTACTTC	CASSPGSPYEQYF
TRBV12-5	TRBJ2-1	TRBD2	.	TGTGCTAGTGGTTTGCAAGCTACGGGGGGGGCCATGTTCTTC	CASGLQATGGAMFF
TRBV2	TRBJ1-6	TRBD1	.	TGTGCCAGCAGTGTCGGGACAGAAGGTTATAATTCACCCCTCCACTTT	CASSVGTEGYNSPLHF
TRBV10-3	TRBJ1-1	TRBD1	.	TGTGCCATCAGTACCGGGACAGCCAACACTGAAGCTTTCTTC	CAISTGTANTEAFF
TRBV19	TRBJ1-1	TRBD1	.	TGTGCCAGTAGTTCTCTTCGGGACAGTTTGAACACTGAAGCTTTCTTT	CASSSLRDSLNTEAFF
TRBV7-9	TRBJ2-1	TRBD1	once	TGTGCCAGCAGCTCAACCGGGACAGGCTACAATGAGCAGTTCTTC	CASSSTGTGYNEQFF
TRBV6-5	TRBJ2-2	TRBD1	.	TGTGCCAGCAGGTCCACAGGGGATCGGACCGGGGAGCTGTTTTTT	CASRSTGDRTGELFF
TRBV2	TRBJ2-7	TRBD2	.	TGTGCCAGCATGCTGTCTAGCGGGGCCTACGAGCAGTACTTC	CASMLSSGAYEQYF
TRBV27	TRBJ2-7	TRBD1	.	TGTGCCAGCAGCCCCGGGACAGGGGGTAACGAGCAGTACTTC	CASSPGTGGNEQYF
TRBV11-2	TRBJ2-3	.	.	TGTGCCAGCAGCTTAGATCATACAGCCACAGATACGCAGTATTTT	CASSLDHTATDTQYF
TRBV27	TRBJ2-5	.	.	TGTGCCAGCAGTTTAGGGAGGCCCCCGGGGGAGCAGTACTTC	CASSLGRPPGEQYF
TRBV2	TRBJ1-1	.	.	TGTGCCAGCAGTGAAGAGGCGGACACTGAAGCTTTCTTT	CASSEEADTEAFF
TRBV11-2	TRBJ2-1	TRBD1	.	TGTGCCAGCAGCTTAGTAGACAGGGGGGCCTATGAGCAGTTCTTC	CASSLVDRGAYEQFF
TRBV27	TRBJ1-1	.	.	TGTGCCAGCAGTTCCGGCAGGGAGAACACTGAAGCTTTCTTT	CASSSGRENTEAFF
TRBV19	TRBJ1-5	TRBD1	.	TGTGCCAGTAGTATGGGGACAGGGCATCATCAGCCCCAGCATTTT	CASSMGTGHHQPQHF
TRBV7-9	TRBJ1-3	TRBD1	.	TGTGCCAGCAGCTCAGGGGGCCCGCGAGACACCATATATTTT	CASSSGGPRDTIYF
TRBV6-1	TRBJ2-7	TRBD2	.	TGTGCCAGCAGTCCGATAGCGGGGTATACCTACGAGCAGTACTTC	CASSPIAGYTYEQYF
TRBV5-1	TRBJ2-1	.	.	TGCGCCAGCAGCTTGGGGGGGGGCGATGAGCAGTTCTTC	CASSLGGGDEQFF
TRBV2	TRBJ2-1	TRBD2	.	TGTGCCGGCCGTAGCGGGATCTCCTACGATGAGCAGTTCTTC	CAGRSGISYDEQFF
TRBV30	TRBJ1-1	.	.	TGTGCCTGGAGTACTGGAGGGAAGGCTGAAGCTTTCTTT	CAWSTGGKAEAFF
TRBV5-1	TRBJ2-5	TRBD1	.	TGCGCCAGCAGCTACGGGACAGCTAAAGAGACCCAGTACTTC	CASSYGTAKETQYF
TRBV18	TRBJ1-1	TRBD1	.	TGTGCCAGCTCACCATCGGACAGGGGAGGAACTGAAGCTTTCTTT	CASSPSDRGGTEAFF
TRBV5-6	TRBJ2-7	.	few	TGTGCCAGCAGCAAGTTACGGGACATGCTATTGGGACCCACTAACGAGCAGTACTTC	CASSKLRDMLLGPTNEQYF
TRBV11-3	TRBJ2-5	.	.	TGTGCCAGCGGCCCCAGAGGGGGAGAGACCCAGTACTTC	CASGPRGGETQYF
TRBV7-9	TRBJ2-7	TRBD2	.	TGTGCCAGCAGCGGCGGACTAGCGGGAGGGCCAGGGGAGCAGTACTTC	CASSGGLAGGPGEQYF
TRBV5-1	TRBJ1-2	.	.	TGCGCCAGCAGCTCCTACGGGGACTATGGCTACACCTTC	CASSSYGDYGYTF
TRBV2	TRBJ2-7	.	.	TGTGCCAGCACCCGGCGGGACGAGCAGTACTTC	CASTRRDEQYF
TRBV27	TRBJ1-1	.	.	TGTGCCAGCAGATACTACCACTTGAACACTGAAGCTTTCTTT	CASRYYHLNTEAFF
TRBV2	TRBJ2-7	.	.	TGTGCCAGCATCCTGGACACGTTAAGAAACGAGCAGTACTTC	CASILDTLRNEQYF
TRBV19	TRBJ2-5	.	.	TGTGCCAGTAGTATATCTGTGCAAGAGACCCAGTACTTC	CASSISVQETQYF
TRBV28	TRBJ1-5	TRBD1	.	TGTGCCAGCAGCCTCAATCCCGGGACAGGCCGAAGGGTTAATCAGCCCCAGCATTTT	CASSLNPGTGRRVNQPQHF
TRBV2	TRBJ1-2	TRBD1	.	TGTGCCAGCAGTGGGGACAGGGTTAAGAATGGCTACACCTTC	CASSGDRVKNGYTF
TRBV5-1	TRBJ2-3	.	.	TGCGCCAGCAGCCCAAAACTAGCAACCACAGATACGCAGTATTTT	CASSPKLATTDTQYF
TRBV28	TRBJ1-4	TRBD1	.	TGTGCCAGCAGAATACAGGGGGGAAAACTGTTTTTT	CASRIQGGKLFF
TRBV5-1	TRBJ1-2	.	.	TGCGCCAGCAGCTTGGAATTCGGGGGGGGCTATGGCTACACCTTC	CASSLEFGGGYGYTF
TRBV7-6	TRBJ2-5	TRBD2	once	TGTGCCAGCAGCGGAGCGGGGGAGACAGAGACCCAGTACTTC	CASSGAGETETQYF
TRBV5-1	TRBJ1-1	.	.	TGCGCCAGCAGCTTGGAGTTGGGGGGTGACACTGAAGCTTTCTTT	CASSLELGGDTEAFF
TRBV7-9	TRBJ1-2	.	.	TGTGCCAGCAGCTTAGATGTAGTCTCCTATGGCTACACCTTC	CASSLDVVSYGYTF